The rows below give T cell receptor beta chains drawn from one sample of a study of blood T cell repertoires in COVID-19. Assay: immunoSEQ multiplex PCR; the TCRdb copy retains only in-frame clones and omits some. The table has about 160,000 clones, 90% seen once; the top ten hold roughly a sixth. The sample was peripheral blood. Every receptor here comes from a man in his fifties or sixties with active or convalescent COVID-19. The conserved cysteine and the conserved F or W are not part of the CDR3 here.

CDR3aa	v_gene	j_gene
ASSHGTGGNQPQH	TRBV3-1/TRBV3-2	TRBJ1-5
ASSRSGGATYFEQY	TRBV7-2	TRBJ2-7
AISEPDLPQY	TRBV10-3	TRBJ2-4
ASSLDGQISNYGYT	TRBV5-1	TRBJ1-2
ASSQDRLAGGRAYNEQF	TRBV3-1/TRBV3-2	TRBJ2-1
ASSPDRGGYT	TRBV7-9	TRBJ1-2
ASRTAGGRNEQY	TRBV7-9	TRBJ2-7
ASSYSSGASYNEQF	TRBV6-5	TRBJ2-1
ASSRDRGNNQPQH	TRBV18	TRBJ1-5
ASSLGLAGELF	TRBV5-1	TRBJ2-2
ASSEAGSEKLF	TRBV6-1	TRBJ1-4
ASSFRQDLKAF	TRBV12-3/TRBV12-4	TRBJ1-1
ATSRPGQFNYGYT	TRBV15	TRBJ1-2
ASRQGAVRGITGELF	TRBV19	TRBJ2-2
ASSLGAYEQY	TRBV12-3/TRBV12-4	TRBJ2-7
ASSDAVNTEAF	TRBV6-1	TRBJ1-1
ASSLPRVGAYNEQF	TRBV11-2	TRBJ2-1
ASSVNSNTGELF	TRBV25-1	TRBJ2-2
SVSKGHMNTEAF	TRBV29-1	TRBJ1-1
ASSPPGHLGPQH	TRBV18	TRBJ1-5
ASSVHWVAGGSGNEQF	TRBV2	TRBJ2-1
ASSFGAFLAGSPLH	TRBV11-2	TRBJ1-6
TSSLDRGSSYNEQF	TRBV11-2	TRBJ2-1
ASNLGSGGANEQF	TRBV3-1/TRBV3-2	TRBJ2-1
ASTRTGGSGANVLT	TRBV7-2	TRBJ2-6
ASSVTSGGYEQY	TRBV7-9	TRBJ2-7
ASSRRQGDQPQH	TRBV6-5	TRBJ1-5
ASSLGGGGTDTQY	TRBV5-4	TRBJ2-3
ASRRDSSYNEQF	TRBV2	TRBJ2-1
ASSDRISGRADTQY	TRBV25-1	TRBJ2-3
ATSRGTGGGVTDTQY	TRBV15	TRBJ2-3
ASSLPPGLAGVGNYNEQF	TRBV27	TRBJ2-1
ASSPTGQGFDSPLH	TRBV28	TRBJ1-6
ASSYGDNNSPLH	TRBV5-1	TRBJ1-6
AIGGSGETQY	TRBV11-1	TRBJ2-5
ASSPWTGRYQPQH	TRBV2	TRBJ1-5
ASSSRDRKNSPLH	TRBV28	TRBJ1-6
ASSQNRGDKAF	TRBV14	TRBJ1-1
ASSTQTSRGETQY	TRBV7-6	TRBJ2-5
ASSEGQGAYNEQF	TRBV28	TRBJ2-1
ASSRLNRGHGEKLF	TRBV3-1/TRBV3-2	TRBJ1-4
ASSLDVRASGRTSADTQY	TRBV11-2	TRBJ2-3
ASTSETQY	TRBV2	TRBJ2-5
ASSRRDSSGNTIY	TRBV6-5	TRBJ1-3
ASSVKAQILGSPLH	TRBV2	TRBJ1-6
ASSLGQFNTEAF	TRBV5-1	TRBJ1-1